The 31 T cell receptor beta chains given below trace back to one sample, sequenced in a study of shared clonotypes between healthy human individuals. The repertoire was sequenced with immunoSEQ multiplex PCR; TCRdb's copy has only in-frame clones and lacks some. The sample has about 120,000 clones; 55% to 70% are singletons. Sample: memory CD8+ T cells sorted from blood. Stated subset: CD45RO+ cells pooled with CCR7-negative TemRA cells. These receptors all come from a young woman in good health.

The rearrangement joins TRBV18 to TRBJ2-1; 11 bases map to TRBD2. The CDR3 is 18 amino acids. The germline V gene has CDR1 KGHSH and CDR2 LQKENI. The trim removed 5 bases at V and 0 bases at J, leaving 9 bases unmatched. The CDR3 here is CASSTIAGGDGSYNEQFF. The DNA of the CDR3 is TGTGCCAGCTCAACGATAGCGGGAGGGGACGGCTCCTACAATGAGCAGTTCTTC.

The genes are TRBV28 and TRBJ2-7, with D uncertain. Germline CDR1 is MDHEN and CDR2 is SYDVKM. The length of the CDR3 is 14 residues. Trimming removed 1 base from V and 6 bases from J, with 13 bases in between. CDR3 amino acids: CASSLFRLRLEQYF. The CDR3 DNA sequence: TGTGCCAGCAGTTTATTCCGGCTAAGGCTCGAGCAGTACTTC.

The rearrangement uses TRBV4-1 and TRBJ1-1; D is unresolved. The V gene lost 3 bases and the J gene lost 5 bases, with 19 bases spanning the gap. This CDR3 has 16 residues. The germline V gene encodes CDR1 MGHRA and CDR2 YSYEKL. The CDR3 region has the DNA TGCGCCAGCAGCCACCTTCAACCCGGGTTTGGGACTGAAGCTTTCTTT. Its protein product is CASSHLQPGFGTEAFF.

This chain uses TRBV28 with TRBJ1-5; D remains ambiguous. From germline, CDR1 is MDHEN and CDR2 SYDVKM. The CDR3 is 14 amino acids. The V end was cut by 0 bases, the J end by 6 bases, with 9 bases between. CDR3 loop: CASSLWGAGQPQHF. The CDR3 DNA follows: TGTGCCAGCAGTTTATGGGGAGCGGGTCAGCCCCAGCATTTT.

The chain uses TRBV29-1 and TRBJ2-7, with 9 bases aligning to TRBD1. CDR1 and CDR2 from the germline V gene are SQVTM and ANQGSEA. CDR3 length: 16 residues. The ends lost 1 base at V and 5 bases at J; junction bases unmatched: 12. The CDR3 reads CSVEGGEGQGYHEQYF. CDR3 nucleotide sequence: TGCAGCGTTGAAGGGGGTGAGGGACAGGGTTACCACGAGCAGTACTTC.

V and J are TRBV19 and TRBJ2-1; 7 bases are shared with TRBD1. Germline loops: CDR1 LNHDA, CDR2 SQIVND (reference sequence). The trim removed 8 bases at V and 0 bases at J, leaving 10 bases unmatched. The CDR3 has 16 residues. The chain's CDR3 is CASPRGTAYSYNEQFF. The CDR3 nucleotides read TGTGCCAGTCCCAGGGGGACCGCATACTCCTACAATGAGCAGTTCTTC. The whole variable domain, filled in from reference TRBV19 and TRBJ2-1, reads DGGITQSPKYLFRKEGQNVTLSCEQNLNHDAMYWYRQDPGQGLRLIYYSQIVNDFQKGDIAEGYSVSREKKESFPLTVTSAQKNPTAFYLCASPRGTAYSYNEQFFGPGTRLTVL.

The chain combines TRBV7-6 with TRBJ2-7; no clear D gene. Trimming removed 1 base at V and 2 bases at J, with 12 bases between. Germline CDR1 and CDR2: SGHVS and FNYEAQ. The CDR3 covers 15 residues. The CDR3 region has the DNA TGTGCCAGCAGCTTAGGGCCTGGAGTACCCTACGAGCAGTACTTC. This sequence encodes CASSLGPGVPYEQYF.

This clone was observed a handful of times. The chain carries TRBV19 and TRBJ2-1; 12 bases align to TRBD2. Per the germline V gene, CDR1 is LNHDA and CDR2 is SQIVND (reference sequence). Losses at the gene ends were 5 bases for V and 5 bases for J; bases not matched to a gene: 7. The CDR3 runs 16 residues. The CDR3 DNA reads as TGTGCCAGTAGTGCCCGATGGACTAGCGGGGACAATGAGCAGTTCTTC. Its translation: CASSARWTSGDNEQFF.

This clone occurred many times. This chain uses TRBV2 with TRBJ1-1; D gene unclear. Germline V gene sequence: CDR1 SNHLY, CDR2 FYNNEI. Trimming shortened V by 7 bases and J by 8 bases, and 17 bases separated the two germline ends. The CDR3 is 13 residues long. CDR3 DNA: TGTGCCAGCATAGTGAGTGATAGTACCGAAGCTTTCTTT. It encodes CASIVSDSTEAFF.

CDR3 DNA sequence: TGCGCCAGCAGCACTGACAGGACCTCCTCCTACGAGCAGTACTTC. Translating gives CASSTDRTSSYEQYF. V gene TRBV5-1 combines with J gene TRBJ2-7, with a tentative D call TRBD1 (6 bases). CDR1 is SGHRS and CDR2 is YFSETQ in the germline V gene. Trimming pared 4 bases from V and 0 bases from J, leaving 14 bases between. This CDR3 region has 15 residues.

The CDR3 nucleotides read TGTGCCAGCAGCGCCGGGATTACCATATATTTT. It translates to CASSAGITIYF. The chain is built from TRBV13 and TRBJ1-3, with D unclear. The CDR3 loop spans 11 amino acids. V was cut by 5 bases and J by 10 bases, with 9 bases left in between. CDR1 PRHDT and CDR2 FYEKMQ come from the germline V gene (reference sequence).

This clone was detected ten times or more. The rearrangement joins TRBV6-1 to TRBJ2-5; 12 bases agree with TRBD2. The closer fit of TRBJ2-7 to the DNA end suggests the J call may be wrong. This CDR3 is 15 amino acids long. The germline CDR1 and CDR2 sequences are MNHNS and SASEGT. DNA of the CDR3: TGTGCCAGCAGTGAAAGGACTAGCGGGATTAACGAGCAGTACTTC. This gives the protein CASSERTSGINEQYF.

This clone was counted ten times or more. The sample contains more than one DNA sequence encoding this CDR3. V and J are TRBV27 and TRBJ2-5; 8 bases fit TRBD2. Per the germline V gene, CDR1 is MNHEY and CDR2 is SMNVEV (reference sequence). Unmatched junction bases numbered 7, after V lost 5 bases and J lost 5 bases. The CDR3 totals 14 residues. CDR3 bases: TGTGCCAGCAGTCCAGGGACTAGAGGGGAGACCCAGTACTTC. Its translation: CASSPGTRGETQYF.

The chain employs TRBV12-2 and TRBJ2-1. TRBV12-2 represents a pseudogene. The CDR3 contains 12 residues. The chain's CDR3 is CASRQNNLKQFF. CDR3 bases: TGTGCAAGTCGCCAGAATAACTTAAAGCAGTTCTTC.

V and J are TRBV5-1 and TRBJ1-2; D not resolved. The CDR3 totals 14 residues. Trimming stripped 1 base from V and 1 base from J, with 8 bases between. Germline CDR1 reads SGHRS; CDR2 reads YFSETQ. The CDR3 sequence is CASSLRDVNYGYTF. For the CDR3, the DNA is TGCGCCAGCAGCTTGAGAGACGTTAACTATGGCTACACCTTC.

This clone has a single count. This chain joins TRBV6-5 and TRBJ1-2; 7 nucleotides match TRBD1. The ends lost 5 bases at V and 4 bases at J; junction bases unmatched: 7. Germline V gives CDR1 MNHEY, CDR2 SVGAGI. The CDR3 consists of 14 residues. The CDR3 sequence is CASSLQGGRYGYTF. The CDR3 nucleotides are TGTGCCAGCAGTCTTCAGGGGGGGCGCTATGGCTACACCTTC.

This chain uses TRBV2 with TRBJ1-5; 7 positions match TRBD1. V lost 5 bases and J lost 4; bases outside the gene matches: 11. The CDR3 spans 16 residues. Germline-derived CDR1 and CDR2 are SNHLY and FYNNEI. CDR3 region: CASSRAGTAVNQPQHF. CDR3 DNA: TGTGCCAGCAGTAGAGCCGGGACAGCAGTTAATCAGCCCCAGCATTTT.

This rearrangement joins TRBV11-2 to TRBJ1-4; D uncertain. This CDR3 is 17 amino acids long. Germline lookup yields CDR1 SGHAT and CDR2 FQNNGV. Trimming pared 5 bases from V and 3 bases from J, leaving 19 bases between. The CDR3 loop is CASSISYQGGSNEKLFF. As DNA, the CDR3 is TGTGCCAGCAGCATTTCTTACCAAGGTGGTTCTAATGAAAAACTGTTTTTT.

The chain's CDR3 is CASSPTGLVYTGELFF. The CDR3 DNA reads TGTGCCAGCAGCCCCACGGGACTAGTTTACACCGGGGAGCTGTTTTTT. This chain connects TRBV9 to TRBJ2-2; 8 nucleotides agree with TRBD2. J was trimmed by 3 bases and V by 4 bases; bases with no gene match: 8. Germline CDR1 and CDR2: SGDLS and YYNGEE. The length of the CDR3 is 16 residues.

The V call is TRBV28, the J call TRBJ1-2; D is possibly TRBD1 (6 bases). V lost 3 bases and J 1 base, leaving 9 bases between the germline ends. This CDR3 contains 14 residues. Germline assignment: CDR1 MDHEN and CDR2 SYDVKM. The CDR3 reads CASSLGANNYGYTF. The DNA for the CDR3 is TGTGCCAGCAGTTTGGGGGCGAATAACTATGGCTACACCTTC.

Details on this clone: Different DNA sequences within this sample yield the same CDR3. This chain links TRBV7-9 with TRBJ1-5; TRBD1 matches 8 bases. This CDR3 region has 15 residues. Losses at the gene ends were 5 bases for V and 2 bases for J; bases not matched to a gene: 5. The germline gives CDR1 SEHNR, CDR2 FQNEAQ (reference sequence). CDR3 sequence (DNA): TGTGCCAGCAGCGGACAGGGCGCGGGCAATCAGCCCCAGCATTTT. It encodes CASSGQGAGNQPQHF.

The chain carries TRBV19 and TRBJ2-3; D possibly uses TRBD1 or TRBD2 (6 bases each). The CDR3 runs to 15 residues. V lost 7 bases and J lost 4, with 18 bases in between. Germline assignment: CDR1 LNHDA and CDR2 SQIVND (reference sequence). DNA of the CDR3: TGTGCCAGTACAACCCACGGGGGCTTATCAGATACGCAGTATTTT. Translation: CASTTHGGLSDTQYF.

The V and J genes are TRBV7-3 and TRBJ1-2; a possible D gene is TRBD1 (5 bases). This CDR3 is 13 amino acids long. Germline assignment: CDR1 SGHTA and CDR2 FQGTGA. The V end was cut by 3 bases, the J end by 7 bases, with 12 bases between. Here the CDR3 reads CASSLGIGTGYTF. Written as DNA, the CDR3 is TGTGCCAGCAGCTTGGGGATTGGGACTGGCTACACCTTC. Full variable domain (rest looked up from reference TRBV7-3 and TRBJ1-2): GAGVSQTPSNKVTEKGKYVELRCDPISGHTALYWYRQSLGQGPEFLIYFQGTGAADDSGLPNDRFFAVRPEGSVSTLKIQRTERGDSAVYLCASSLGIGTGYTFGSGTRLTVV.

The V call is TRBV27, the J call TRBJ1-4; no definite D call. CDR1 MNHEY and CDR2 SMNVEV come from the germline V gene (reference sequence). CDR3 length: 14 residues. V lost 2 bases and J lost 7, with 11 bases in between. The CDR3 loop reads CASSLIVGGEKLFF. The CDR3 DNA follows: TGTGCCAGCAGTTTAATCGTGGGCGGTGAAAAACTGTTTTTT.

The chain joins TRBV5-4 to TRBJ2-2; possibly TRBD1 or TRBD2 for D (6 bases each). V was clipped by 4 bases and J by 4 bases, with 14 bases between them. The germline V gene has CDR1 SGHNT and CDR2 YYREEE (reference sequence). The CDR3 sequence is 15 residues long. In DNA, the CDR3 is TGTGCCAGCAGCCGGAGGGGGAGCGGCACCGGGGAGCTGTTTTTT. It specifies CASSRRGSGTGELFF.

The chain recombines TRBV29-1 with TRBJ2-1, with D uncertain. The CDR3 covers 8 residues. V was shortened by 0 bases and J by 12 bases, with 0 bases between the two germline ends. CDR1 is SQVTM and CDR2 is ANQGSEA in the germline V gene. CDR3 residues: CSVEEQFF. The CDR3 nucleotides read TGCAGCGTTGAAGAGCAGTTCTTC.

This chain uses TRBV5-8 with TRBJ1-6; TRBD1 aligns across 10 bases. Germline CDR1 reads SGHTS; CDR2 reads YDEGEE. V was pared by 7 bases and J by 9 bases, with 10 bases of the junction left unmatched. The CDR3 is 15 residues long. The DNA of the CDR3 is TGTGCCAGCCCGAATGGACAGGGGGAATTTTCACCCCTCCACTTT. Encoded protein: CASPNGQGEFSPLHF.

This clone came up many times. This chain uses TRBV28 with TRBJ2-7, with a weak D call TRBD1 (7 bases). CDR1 is MDHEN and CDR2 is SYDVKM in the germline V gene. V shed 3 bases and J shed 5 bases, with 14 bases lying between them. This CDR3 comprises 14 residues. This chain's CDR3 is CASSFSGGGNEQYF. In nucleotides, the CDR3 is TGTGCCAGCAGTTTTTCTGGAGGGGGCAACGAGCAGTACTTC.

The chain employs TRBV5-4 and TRBJ1-2; D is undetermined. CDR3 length: 12 residues. Trimming left V 2 bases short and J 4 bases short, with 6 bases between. From germline, CDR1 is SGHNT and CDR2 YYREEE (reference sequence). The CDR3 here is CASSFGTYGYTF. The CDR3 region has the DNA TGTGCCAGCAGCTTTGGTACCTATGGCTACACCTTC.

This chain connects TRBV28 to TRBJ2-7; D call uncertain. This CDR3 has 15 residues. Deletions cut 2 bases from V and 4 bases from J, with 15 bases between. Looked up from germline, CDR1 is MDHEN and CDR2 is SYDVKM. The CDR3 nucleotides read TGTGCCAGCAGTTTAGCCCGGGCACCAACATACGAGCAGTACTTC. This codes for CASSLARAPTYEQYF.

This rearrangement joins TRBV11-2 to TRBJ1-2; possible D gene TRBD1, 5 bases. Germline-derived CDR1 and CDR2 are SGHAT and FQNNGV. V lost 4 bases to trimming and J lost 0 bases, with 9 bases between them. This CDR3 is built from 14 residues. The CDR3 DNA is TGTGCCAGCAGCTACCAGGGTGCTAACTATGGCTACACCTTC. Protein product: CASSYQGANYGYTF.